This T cell receptor beta chain comes out of a study of identical twins. Germline-derived CDR1 and CDR2 are WSHSY and SAAADI. The CDR3 runs 11 residues. Comment on this clonotype: The junction departs from germline at one end; a sequencing error may be responsible.

TCRdb processed the 5' RACE reads anew with MiXCR; each CDR3 protein has one entry. The sample yields 540,000 or so distinct CDR3 sequences, 20% to 25% seen once. These same data were also listed under a study on yellow fever vaccine responses in identical twins.

The chain carries TRBV10-2 and TRBJ1-2; D may be TRBD1 (5 bases). This receptor was taken from a woman younger than 30 in good health. Specimen: CD4+ T cells sorted from blood. The CDR3, as DNA: TGCGCCAGCAGTGAGGCAGGGCGGGTTTTCTTC. Protein: CASSEAGRVFF.